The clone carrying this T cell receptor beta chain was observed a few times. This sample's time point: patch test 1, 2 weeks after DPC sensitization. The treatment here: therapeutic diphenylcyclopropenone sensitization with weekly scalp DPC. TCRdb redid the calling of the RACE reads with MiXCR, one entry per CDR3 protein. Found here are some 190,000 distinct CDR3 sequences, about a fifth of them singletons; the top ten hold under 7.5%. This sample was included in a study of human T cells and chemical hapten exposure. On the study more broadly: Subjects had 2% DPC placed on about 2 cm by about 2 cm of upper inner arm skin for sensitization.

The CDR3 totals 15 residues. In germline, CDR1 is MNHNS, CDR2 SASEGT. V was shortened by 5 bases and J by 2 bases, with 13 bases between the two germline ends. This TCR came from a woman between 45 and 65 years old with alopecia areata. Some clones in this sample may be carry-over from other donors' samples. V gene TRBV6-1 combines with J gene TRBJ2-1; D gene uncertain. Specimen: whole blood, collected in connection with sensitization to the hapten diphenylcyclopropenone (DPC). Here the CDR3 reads CASSIRGDAYNEQFF. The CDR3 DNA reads TGTGCCAGCAGTATCCGCGGAGACGCCTACAATGAGCAGTTCTTC.